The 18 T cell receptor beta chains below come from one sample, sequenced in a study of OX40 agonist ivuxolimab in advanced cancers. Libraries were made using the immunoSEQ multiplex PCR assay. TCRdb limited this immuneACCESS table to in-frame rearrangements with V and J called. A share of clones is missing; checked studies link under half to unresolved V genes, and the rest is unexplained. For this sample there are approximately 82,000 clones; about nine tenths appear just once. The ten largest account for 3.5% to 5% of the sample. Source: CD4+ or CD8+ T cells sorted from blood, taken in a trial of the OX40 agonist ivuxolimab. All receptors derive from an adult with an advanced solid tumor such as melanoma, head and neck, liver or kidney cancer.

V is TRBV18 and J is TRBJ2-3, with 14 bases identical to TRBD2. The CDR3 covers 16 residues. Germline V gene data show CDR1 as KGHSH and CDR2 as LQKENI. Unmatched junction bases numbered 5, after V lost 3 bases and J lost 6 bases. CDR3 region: CASSPGLAGAGDTQYF. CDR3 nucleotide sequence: TGTGCCAGCTCACCGGGACTAGCGGGAGCGGGGGATACGCAGTATTTT.

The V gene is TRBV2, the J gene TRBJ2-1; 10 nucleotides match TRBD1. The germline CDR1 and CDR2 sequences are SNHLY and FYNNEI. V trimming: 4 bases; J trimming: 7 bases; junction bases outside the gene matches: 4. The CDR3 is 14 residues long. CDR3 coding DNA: TGTGCCAGCAGTGTAGGACAGGGGGTGAATGAGCAGTTCTTC. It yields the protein CASSVGQGVNEQFF.

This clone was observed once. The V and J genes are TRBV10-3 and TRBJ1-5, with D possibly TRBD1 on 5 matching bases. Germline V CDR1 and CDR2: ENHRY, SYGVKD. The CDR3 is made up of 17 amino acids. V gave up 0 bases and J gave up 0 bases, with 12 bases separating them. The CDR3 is CAISESPRQGSNQPQHF. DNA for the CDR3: TGTGCCATCAGTGAGTCCCCCCGGCAGGGTAGCAATCAGCCCCAGCATTTT.

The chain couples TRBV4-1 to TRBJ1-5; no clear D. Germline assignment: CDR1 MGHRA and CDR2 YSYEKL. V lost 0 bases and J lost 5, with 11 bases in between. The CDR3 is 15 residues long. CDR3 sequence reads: CASSQDLGSHQPQHF. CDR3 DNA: TGCGCCAGCAGCCAAGATTTGGGGAGTCATCAGCCCCAGCATTTT.

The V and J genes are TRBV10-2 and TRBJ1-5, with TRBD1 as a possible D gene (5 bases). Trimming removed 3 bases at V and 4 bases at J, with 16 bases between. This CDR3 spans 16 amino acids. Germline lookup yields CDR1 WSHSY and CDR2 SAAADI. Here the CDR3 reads CASSDLWDGKNQPQHF. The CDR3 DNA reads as TGCGCCAGCAGTGATTTATGGGACGGAAAAAATCAGCCCCAGCATTTT.

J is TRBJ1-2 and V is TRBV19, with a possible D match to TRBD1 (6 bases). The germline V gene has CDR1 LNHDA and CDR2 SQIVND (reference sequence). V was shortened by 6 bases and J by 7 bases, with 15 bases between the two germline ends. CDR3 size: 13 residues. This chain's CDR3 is CASSPGRGIGYTF. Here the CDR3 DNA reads TGTGCCAGTAGCCCGGGAAGGGGGATTGGCTACACCTTC.

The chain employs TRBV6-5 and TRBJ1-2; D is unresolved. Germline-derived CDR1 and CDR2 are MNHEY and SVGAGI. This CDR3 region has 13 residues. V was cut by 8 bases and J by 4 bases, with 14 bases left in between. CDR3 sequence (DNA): TGTGCCAGCGCCCCGGGTGGGGTCTATGGCTACACCTTC. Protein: CASAPGGVYGYTF.

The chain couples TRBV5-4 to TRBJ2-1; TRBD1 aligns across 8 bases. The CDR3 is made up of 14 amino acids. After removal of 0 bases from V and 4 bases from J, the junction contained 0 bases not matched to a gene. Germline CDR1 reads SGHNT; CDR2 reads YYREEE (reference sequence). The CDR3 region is CASSLGQGYNEQFF. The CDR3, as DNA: TGTGCCAGCAGCTTGGGACAGGGGTACAATGAGCAGTTCTTC.

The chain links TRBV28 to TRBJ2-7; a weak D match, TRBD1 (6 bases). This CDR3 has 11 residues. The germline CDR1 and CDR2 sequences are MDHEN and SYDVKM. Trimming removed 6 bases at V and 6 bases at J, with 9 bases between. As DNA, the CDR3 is TGTGCCAGCAGGTCAGGGGTCGAGCAGTACTTC. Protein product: CASRSGVEQYF.

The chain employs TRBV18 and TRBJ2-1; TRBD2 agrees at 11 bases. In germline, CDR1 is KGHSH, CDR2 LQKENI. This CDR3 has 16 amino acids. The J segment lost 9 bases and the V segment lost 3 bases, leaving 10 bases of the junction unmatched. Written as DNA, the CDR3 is TGTGCCAGCTCACCGCCCACTAGCGGGAGATTAGTTGAGCAGTTCTTC. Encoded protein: CASSPPTSGRLVEQFF.

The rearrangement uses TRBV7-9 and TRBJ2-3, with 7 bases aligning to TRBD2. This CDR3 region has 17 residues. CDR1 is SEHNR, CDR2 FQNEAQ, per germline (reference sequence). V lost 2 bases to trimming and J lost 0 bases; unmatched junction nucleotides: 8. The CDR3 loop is CASSLWGEGLSTDTQYF. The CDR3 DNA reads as TGTGCCAGCAGCTTATGGGGGGAGGGCCTGAGCACAGATACGCAGTATTTT.

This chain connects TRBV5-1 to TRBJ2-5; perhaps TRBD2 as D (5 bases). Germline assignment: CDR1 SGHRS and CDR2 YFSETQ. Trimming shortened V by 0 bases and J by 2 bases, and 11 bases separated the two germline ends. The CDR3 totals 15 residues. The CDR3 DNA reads TGCGCCAGCAGCTTGGGGACTCGATTACAAGAGACCCAGTACTTC. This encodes CASSLGTRLQETQYF. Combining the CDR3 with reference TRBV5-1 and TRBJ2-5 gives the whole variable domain KAGVTQTPRYLIKTRGQQVTLSCSPISGHRSVSWYQQTPGQGLQFLFEYFSETQRNKGNFPGRFSGRQFSNSRSEMNVSTLELGDSALYLCASSLGTRLQETQYFGPGTRLLVL.

CDR3 loop: CASSLLGQGRNQPQHF. CDR3 nucleotides: TGTGCCAGCAGCTTGCTAGGACAGGGCCGAAATCAGCCCCAGCATTTT. This chain uses TRBV5-6 with TRBJ1-5, with 8 bases that match TRBD1. The CDR3 is 16 residues long. CDR1 SGHDT and CDR2 YYEEEE come from the germline V gene. V lost 1 base, J lost 4 bases, and 7 bases stayed unmatched.

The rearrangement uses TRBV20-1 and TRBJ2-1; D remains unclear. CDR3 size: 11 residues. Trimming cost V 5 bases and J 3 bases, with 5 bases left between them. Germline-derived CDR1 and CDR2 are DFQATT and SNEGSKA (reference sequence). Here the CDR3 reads CSAPYYNEQFF. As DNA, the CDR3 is TGCAGTGCTCCATACTACAATGAGCAGTTCTTC.

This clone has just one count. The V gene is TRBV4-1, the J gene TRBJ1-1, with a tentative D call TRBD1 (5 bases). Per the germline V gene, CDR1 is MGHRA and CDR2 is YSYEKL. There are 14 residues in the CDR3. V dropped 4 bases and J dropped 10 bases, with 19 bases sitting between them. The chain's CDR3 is CASSPHIGQVAAFF. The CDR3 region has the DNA TGCGCCAGCAGCCCCCATATCGGACAAGTTGCAGCTTTCTTT.

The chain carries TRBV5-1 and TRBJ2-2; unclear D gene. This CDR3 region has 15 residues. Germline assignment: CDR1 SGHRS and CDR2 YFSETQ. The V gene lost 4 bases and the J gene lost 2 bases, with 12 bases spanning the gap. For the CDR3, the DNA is TGCGCCAGCAGCGCAAACTCGGCAAACACCGGGGAGCTGTTTTTT. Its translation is CASSANSANTGELFF.

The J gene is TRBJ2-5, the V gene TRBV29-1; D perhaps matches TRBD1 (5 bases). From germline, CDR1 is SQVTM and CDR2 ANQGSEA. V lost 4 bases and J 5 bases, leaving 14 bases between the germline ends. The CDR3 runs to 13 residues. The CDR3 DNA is TGCAGCGTTGTGGTAGGGGCCTGGGAGACCCAGTACTTC. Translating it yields CSVVVGAWETQYF.

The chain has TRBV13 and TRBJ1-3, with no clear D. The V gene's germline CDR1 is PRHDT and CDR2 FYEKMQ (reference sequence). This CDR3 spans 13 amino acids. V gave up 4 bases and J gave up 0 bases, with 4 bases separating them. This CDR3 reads CASSSFSGNTIYF. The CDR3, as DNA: TGTGCCAGCAGCTCCTTCTCTGGAAACACCATATATTTT.